The 2 T cell receptor beta chains in this list originate from one sample, sequenced in a study of cytomegalovirus exposure and HLA in healthy donors. Here immunoSEQ multiplex PCR was the method, and the copy in TCRdb shows in-frame clones only, minus some. The sample shows 110,000 to 150,000 clones, about 95% of them seen only once. The sequenced sample consisted of PBMCs. These TCRs come from a man aged 18 to 29 in good health and CMV-seropositive.

J is TRBJ2-3 and V is TRBV2; 14 nucleotides align to TRBD2. Germline V gene lookup returns CDR1 SNHLY and CDR2 FYNNEI. V gave up 2 bases and J gave up 1 base; unmatched junction bases: 11. This CDR3 is built from 20 residues. The CDR3 DNA reads as TGTGCCAGCAGTGAAATTTCCGGGGGACTAGCGGGAGTACGCACAGATACGCAGTATTTT. Amino acid sequence: CASSEISGGLAGVRTDTQYF.

The chain couples TRBV4-1 to TRBJ2-5; TRBD2 matches 10 bases. There are 18 residues in the CDR3. V shed 0 bases, J shed 5 bases, and the junction held 12 bases outside the gene matches. Germline V lookup: CDR1 MGHRA, CDR2 YSYEKL. In DNA, the CDR3 is TGCGCCAGCAGCCAAGAGCCCCAAGAAGCGGGAGGGGATGAGACCCAGTACTTC. Amino acids: CASSQEPQEAGGDETQYF.